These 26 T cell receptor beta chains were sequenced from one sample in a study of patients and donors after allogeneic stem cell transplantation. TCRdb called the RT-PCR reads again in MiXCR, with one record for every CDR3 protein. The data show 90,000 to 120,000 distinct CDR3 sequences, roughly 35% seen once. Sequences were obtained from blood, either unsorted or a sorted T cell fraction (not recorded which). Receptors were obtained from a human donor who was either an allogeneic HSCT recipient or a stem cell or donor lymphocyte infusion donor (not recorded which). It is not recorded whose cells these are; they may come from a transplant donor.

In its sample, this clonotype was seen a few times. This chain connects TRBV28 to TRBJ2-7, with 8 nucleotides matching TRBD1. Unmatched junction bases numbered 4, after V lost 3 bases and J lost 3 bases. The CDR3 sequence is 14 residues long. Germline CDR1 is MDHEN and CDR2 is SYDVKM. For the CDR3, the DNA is TGTGCCAGCAGTTTCTGTGGACAGGGCTACGAGCAGTACTTC. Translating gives CASSFCGQGYEQYF.

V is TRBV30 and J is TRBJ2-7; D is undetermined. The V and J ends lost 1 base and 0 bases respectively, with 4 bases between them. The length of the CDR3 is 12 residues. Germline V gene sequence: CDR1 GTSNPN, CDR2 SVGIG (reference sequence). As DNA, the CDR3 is TGTGCCTGGAGTGCGAGCTCCTACGAGCAGTACTTC. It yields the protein CAWSASSYEQYF.

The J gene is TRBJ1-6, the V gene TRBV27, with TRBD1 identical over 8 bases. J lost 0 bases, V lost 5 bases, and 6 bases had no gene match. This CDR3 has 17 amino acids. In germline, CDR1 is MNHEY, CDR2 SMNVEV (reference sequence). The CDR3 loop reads CASSPQTGVSYNSPLHF. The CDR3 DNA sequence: TGTGCCAGCAGTCCCCAGACAGGGGTCTCCTATAATTCACCCCTCCACTTT.

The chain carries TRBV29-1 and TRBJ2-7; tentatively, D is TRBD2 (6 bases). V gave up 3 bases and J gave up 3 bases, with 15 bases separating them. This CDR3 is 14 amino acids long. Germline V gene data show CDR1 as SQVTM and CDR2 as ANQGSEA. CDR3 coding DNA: TGCAGCGTTGACCCGCCGGGAGTTCGCTACGAGCAGTACTTC. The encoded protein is CSVDPPGVRYEQYF.

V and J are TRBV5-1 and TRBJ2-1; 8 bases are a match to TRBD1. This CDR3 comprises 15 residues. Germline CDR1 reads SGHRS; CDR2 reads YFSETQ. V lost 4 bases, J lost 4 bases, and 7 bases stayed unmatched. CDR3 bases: TGCGCCAGCAGCCGGGGACAGGCGACTTACAATGAGCAGTTCTTC. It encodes CASSRGQATYNEQFF.

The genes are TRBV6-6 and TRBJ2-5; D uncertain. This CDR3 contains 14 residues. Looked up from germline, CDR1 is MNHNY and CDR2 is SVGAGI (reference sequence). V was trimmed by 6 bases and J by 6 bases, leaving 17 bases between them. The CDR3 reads CASRRQTNLKTQYF. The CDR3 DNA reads TGTGCCAGCAGACGACAAACGAATTTGAAGACCCAGTACTTC.

This chain's CDR3 is CASSLRDITEAFF. The CDR3, as DNA: TGTGCCAGCAGCTTGAGGGATATCACTGAAGCTTTCTTT. V is TRBV5-5 and J is TRBJ1-1; D uncertain. This CDR3 contains 13 residues. Germline loops: CDR1 SGHKS, CDR2 YYEKEE (reference sequence). V lost 1 base and J 4 bases, leaving 8 bases between the germline ends.

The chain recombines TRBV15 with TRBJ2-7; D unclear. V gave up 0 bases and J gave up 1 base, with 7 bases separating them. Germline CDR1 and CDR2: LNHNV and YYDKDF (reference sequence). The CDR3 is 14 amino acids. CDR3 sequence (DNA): TGTGCCACCAGCAGAGAGACCTCGTCCTACGAGCAGTACTTC. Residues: CATSRETSSYEQYF.

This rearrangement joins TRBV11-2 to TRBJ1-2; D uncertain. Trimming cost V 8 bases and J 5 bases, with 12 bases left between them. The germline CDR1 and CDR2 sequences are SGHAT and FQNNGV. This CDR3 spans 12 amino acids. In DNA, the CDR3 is TGTGCCAGCCCCTACTCGGGTTATGGCTACACCTTC. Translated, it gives CASPYSGYGYTF.

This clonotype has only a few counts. The CDR3 reads CASSIDSFPNYGYTF. The CDR3 nucleotides are TGTGCCAGCAGCATCGACAGTTTTCCTAACTATGGCTACACCTTC. The J gene is TRBJ1-2, the V gene TRBV7-2, with a possible D match to TRBD1 (5 bases). The CDR3 contains 15 residues. V shed 5 bases and J shed 0 bases, with 13 bases lying between them. The germline V gene encodes CDR1 SGHTA and CDR2 FQGNSA.

Here the CDR3 reads CSAGHPGAGYTF. CDR3 DNA sequence: TGCAGTGCTGGACATCCCGGGGCCGGCTACACCTTC. The chain combines TRBV20-1 with TRBJ1-2, with D possibly TRBD1 on 5 matching bases. The germline gives CDR1 DFQATT, CDR2 SNEGSKA (reference sequence). This CDR3 is built from 12 residues. The V end was cut by 5 bases, the J end by 8 bases, with 15 bases between.

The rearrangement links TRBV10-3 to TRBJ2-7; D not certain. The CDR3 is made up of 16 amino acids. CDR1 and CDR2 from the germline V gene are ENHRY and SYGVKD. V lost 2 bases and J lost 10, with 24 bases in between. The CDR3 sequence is CAISEDGILAALNQYF. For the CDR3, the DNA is TGTGCCATCAGTGAGGATGGGATCCTTGCAGCCCTGAACCAGTACTTC.

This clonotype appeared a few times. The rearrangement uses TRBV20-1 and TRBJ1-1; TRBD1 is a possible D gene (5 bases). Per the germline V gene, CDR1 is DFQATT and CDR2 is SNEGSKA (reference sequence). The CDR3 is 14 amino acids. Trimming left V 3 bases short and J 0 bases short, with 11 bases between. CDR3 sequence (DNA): TGCAGTGCTAGTCCCCCCAGGGTGAACACTGAAGCTTTCTTT. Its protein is CSASPPRVNTEAFF.

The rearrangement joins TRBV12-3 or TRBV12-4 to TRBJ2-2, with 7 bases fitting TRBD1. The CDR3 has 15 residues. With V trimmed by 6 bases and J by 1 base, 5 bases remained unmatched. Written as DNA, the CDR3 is TGTGCCAGCAGCCGACAGGGAAGGAACACCGGGGAGCTGTTTTTT. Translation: CASSRQGRNTGELFF.

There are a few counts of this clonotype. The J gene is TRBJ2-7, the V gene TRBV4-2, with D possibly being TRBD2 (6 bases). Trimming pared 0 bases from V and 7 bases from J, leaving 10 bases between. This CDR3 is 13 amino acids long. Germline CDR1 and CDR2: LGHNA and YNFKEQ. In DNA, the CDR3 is TGTGCCAGCAGCCAAGATCTAGCGAGTGAGCAGTACTTC. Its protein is CASSQDLASEQYF.

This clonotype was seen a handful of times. The CDR3 reads CASRRTGRNTIYF. CDR3 nucleotides: TGTGCCAGCAGACGGACAGGGCGAAACACCATATATTTT. The genes are TRBV12-3 or TRBV12-4 and TRBJ1-3; TRBD1 matches 8 bases. Germline trimming cut 6 bases from V and 5 bases from J; bases unmatched to any gene: 3. The CDR3 is 13 residues long.

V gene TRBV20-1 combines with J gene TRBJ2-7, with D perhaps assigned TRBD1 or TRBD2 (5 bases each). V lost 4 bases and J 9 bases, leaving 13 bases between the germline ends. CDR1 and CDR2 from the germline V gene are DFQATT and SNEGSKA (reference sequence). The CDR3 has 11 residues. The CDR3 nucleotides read TGCAGTGCTATGGGAGACAGTTGGCAGTACTTC. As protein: CSAMGDSWQYF.

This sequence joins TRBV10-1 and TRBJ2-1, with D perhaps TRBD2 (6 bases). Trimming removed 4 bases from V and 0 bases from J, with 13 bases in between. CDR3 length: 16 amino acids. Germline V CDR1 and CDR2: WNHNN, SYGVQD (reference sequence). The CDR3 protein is CASSGSRGLSYNEQFF. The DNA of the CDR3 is TGCGCCAGCAGTGGTTCCCGGGGACTCTCCTACAATGAGCAGTTCTTC.

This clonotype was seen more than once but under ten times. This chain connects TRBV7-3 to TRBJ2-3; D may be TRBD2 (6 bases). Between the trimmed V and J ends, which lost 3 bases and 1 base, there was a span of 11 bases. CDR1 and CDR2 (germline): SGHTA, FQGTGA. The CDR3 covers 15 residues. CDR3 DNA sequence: TGTGCCAGCAGCTTTCGGGGAGGAGGCACAGATACGCAGTATTTT. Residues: CASSFRGGGTDTQYF.

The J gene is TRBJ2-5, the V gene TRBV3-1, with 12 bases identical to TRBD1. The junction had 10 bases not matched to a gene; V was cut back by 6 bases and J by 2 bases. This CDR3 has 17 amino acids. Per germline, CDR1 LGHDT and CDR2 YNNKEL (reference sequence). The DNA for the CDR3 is TGTGCCAGCAGTCCCGGGACAGGGGGCGATAGTCAAGAGACCCAGTACTTC. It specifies CASSPGTGGDSQETQYF.

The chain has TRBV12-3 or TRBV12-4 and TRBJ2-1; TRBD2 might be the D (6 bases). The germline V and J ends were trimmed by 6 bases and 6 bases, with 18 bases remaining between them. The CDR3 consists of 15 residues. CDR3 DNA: TGTGCCAGCAGATTCCTAGCGACGAAGGGCAATGAGCAGTTCTTC. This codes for CASRFLATKGNEQFF.

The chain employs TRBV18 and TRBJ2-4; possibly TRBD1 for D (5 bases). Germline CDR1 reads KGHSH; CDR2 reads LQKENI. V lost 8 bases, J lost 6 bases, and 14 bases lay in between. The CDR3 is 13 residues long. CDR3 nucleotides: TGTGCCAGCGTAATCGGACAAGGAAACATTCAGTACTTC. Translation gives CASVIGQGNIQYF.

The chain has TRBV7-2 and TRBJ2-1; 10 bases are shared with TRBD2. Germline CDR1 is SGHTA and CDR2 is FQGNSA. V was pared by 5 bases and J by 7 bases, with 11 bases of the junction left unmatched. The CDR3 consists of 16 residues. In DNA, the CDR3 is TGTGCCAGCAGCCCGACAAGCGGGAGGGCGAATAATGAGCAGTTCTTC. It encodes CASSPTSGRANNEQFF. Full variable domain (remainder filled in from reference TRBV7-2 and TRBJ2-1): GAGVSQSPSNKVTEKGKDVELRCDPISGHTALYWYRQSLGQGLEFLIYFQGNSAPDKSGLPSDRFSAERTGGSVSTLTIQRTQQEDSAVYLCASSPTSGRANNEQFFGPGTRLTVL.

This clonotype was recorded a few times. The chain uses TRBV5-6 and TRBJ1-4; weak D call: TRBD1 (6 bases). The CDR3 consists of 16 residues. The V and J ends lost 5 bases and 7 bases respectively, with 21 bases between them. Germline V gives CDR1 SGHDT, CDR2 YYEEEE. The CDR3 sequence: CASSYRLRGGGEKLFF. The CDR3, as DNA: TGTGCCAGCAGTTATCGCCTCAGGGGAGGGGGTGAAAAACTGTTTTTT.

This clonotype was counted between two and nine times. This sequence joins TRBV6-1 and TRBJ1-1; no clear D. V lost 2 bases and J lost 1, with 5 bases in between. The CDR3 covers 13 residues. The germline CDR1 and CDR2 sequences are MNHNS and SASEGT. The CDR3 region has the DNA TGTGCCAGCAGTGAAACTCCGAACACTGAAGCTTTCTTT. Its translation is CASSETPNTEAFF.

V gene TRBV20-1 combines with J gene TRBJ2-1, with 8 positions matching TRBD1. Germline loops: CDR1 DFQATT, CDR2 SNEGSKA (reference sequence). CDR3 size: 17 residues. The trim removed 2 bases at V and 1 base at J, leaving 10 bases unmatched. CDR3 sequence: CSARSVGQGSSYNEQFF. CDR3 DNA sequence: TGCAGTGCTAGATCGGTAGGACAGGGAAGTTCCTACAATGAGCAGTTCTTC.